A selection of T cell receptor beta chains follows, all from one sample in a study of human T cells and chemical hapten exposure. TCRdb passed the RACE reads through MiXCR, listing each CDR3 protein once. This table has under 65,000 distinct CDR3 sequences, over 8% appearing once. Specimen: whole blood, collected in connection with sensitization to the hapten diphenylcyclopropenone (DPC). The receptors were gathered from a woman aged 40 to 50 with alopecia areata. Some clones in this sample may be carry-over from other donors' samples. Each CDR3 is given without its conserved first and last residue. Each record gives: J gene, V gene, CDR3 protein.

J gene: TRBJ1-2
V gene: TRBV5-1
CDR3 protein: ASSLEGPFGGAKGYT

J gene: TRBJ2-3
V gene: TRBV20-1
CDR3 protein: SARVPSGGKGDTQY

J gene: TRBJ1-6
V gene: TRBV20-1
CDR3 protein: SAVRSRNSPLH

J gene: TRBJ2-7
V gene: TRBV20-1
CDR3 protein: SARSSGVGYEQY

J gene: TRBJ2-2
V gene: TRBV11-1
CDR3 protein: ASSAGTRTGELF

J gene: TRBJ2-3
V gene: TRBV2
CDR3 protein: ASSVGKLIDTQY

J gene: TRBJ2-1
V gene: TRBV3-1
CDR3 protein: ASSQGGRLSNEQF

J gene: TRBJ2-7
V gene: TRBV20-1
CDR3 protein: SASEAGATYEQY

J gene: TRBJ1-1
V gene: TRBV29-1
CDR3 protein: SVWDKPNTEAF

J gene: TRBJ2-2
V gene: TRBV2
CDR3 protein: ASSEQFANTGELF

J gene: TRBJ1-4
V gene: TRBV20-1
CDR3 protein: GLQGGTNEKLF

J gene: TRBJ2-1
V gene: TRBV11-2
CDR3 protein: ASSLRPAGGPREQF

J gene: TRBJ1-3
V gene: TRBV6-5
CDR3 protein: ASAESPSSGNTIY

J gene: TRBJ2-2
V gene: TRBV5-5
CDR3 protein: ASSSPRGPNTGELF

J gene: TRBJ2-7
V gene: TRBV29-1
CDR3 protein: SVTPGQGGSEQY

J gene: TRBJ2-4
V gene: TRBV5-1
CDR3 protein: ASSRRDSASSIQY

J gene: TRBJ2-5
V gene: TRBV3-1
CDR3 protein: ASSQDESGGQQETQY

J gene: TRBJ2-3
V gene: TRBV3-1
CDR3 protein: ACSRQSTDTQY

J gene: TRBJ2-5
V gene: TRBV29-1
CDR3 protein: SVDGGLAGETQY

J gene: TRBJ1-2
V gene: TRBV7-3
CDR3 protein: ASSPSTGTNYGYT

J gene: TRBJ2-7
V gene: TRBV10-3
CDR3 protein: AISESTDDYEQY

J gene: TRBJ1-5
V gene: TRBV28
CDR3 protein: ASSPFNGPDQPQH

J gene: TRBJ1-2
V gene: TRBV4-2
CDR3 protein: ASSQGGMDYT

J gene: TRBJ1-3
V gene: TRBV4-2
CDR3 protein: ASSQDRDSGNTIY

J gene: TRBJ1-3
V gene: TRBV12-3/TRBV12-4
CDR3 protein: ASSYFQGNTIY

J gene: TRBJ1-1
V gene: TRBV7-2
CDR3 protein: ASSLTGATEAF

J gene: TRBJ2-7
V gene: TRBV30
CDR3 protein: AWGSSLTYEQY

J gene: TRBJ2-5
V gene: TRBV6-1
CDR3 protein: ASRPSGGPQETQY

J gene: TRBJ1-1
V gene: TRBV15
CDR3 protein: ATSRVQGTYPHAEAF

J gene: TRBJ2-5
V gene: TRBV5-6
CDR3 protein: ASSRDRGSSGTQY

J gene: TRBJ2-2
V gene: TRBV5-6
CDR3 protein: ASSWTETANTGELF

J gene: TRBJ2-7
V gene: TRBV28
CDR3 protein: ASSMGTGGTYEQY

J gene: TRBJ1-4
V gene: TRBV20-1
CDR3 protein: SARENLQGSNEKLF

J gene: TRBJ2-7
V gene: TRBV5-1
CDR3 protein: ASSLGEAYEQY

J gene: TRBJ2-5
V gene: TRBV30
CDR3 protein: AWSVPHGGGGQETQY

J gene: TRBJ1-1
V gene: TRBV12-3/TRBV12-4
CDR3 protein: ASSPGGNWDTEAF

J gene: TRBJ2-5
V gene: TRBV10-3
CDR3 protein: AISEDPSVETQY

J gene: TRBJ2-7
V gene: TRBV20-1
CDR3 protein: SARDFPTGGFDEQY

J gene: TRBJ1-1
V gene: TRBV4-1
CDR3 protein: ASSQDGSANTEAF

J gene: TRBJ1-1
V gene: TRBV28
CDR3 protein: ASSYGQTNTEAF

J gene: TRBJ1-2
V gene: TRBV4-1
CDR3 protein: ASSQEGASVPYGYT

J gene: TRBJ1-5
V gene: TRBV18
CDR3 protein: ASSPPGGGSNQPQH

J gene: TRBJ1-5
V gene: TRBV12-3/TRBV12-4
CDR3 protein: ASSRQTYQPQH

J gene: TRBJ2-2
V gene: TRBV27
CDR3 protein: ASSPLSLGTSGGPSTGELF

J gene: TRBJ1-1
V gene: TRBV29-1
CDR3 protein: SVEDGRQEAF

J gene: TRBJ2-1
V gene: TRBV20-1
CDR3 protein: SARFSGGYNEQF

J gene: TRBJ2-3
V gene: TRBV12-3/TRBV12-4
CDR3 protein: ASSYPSPPGLADRTDTQY

J gene: TRBJ1-5
V gene: TRBV6-5
CDR3 protein: ASSYSMTGGQPQH

J gene: TRBJ2-2
V gene: TRBV12-5
CDR3 protein: ASGNTNTGELF

J gene: TRBJ1-2
V gene: TRBV5-8
CDR3 protein: ASSWGQGATGYT

J gene: TRBJ2-7
V gene: TRBV6-1
CDR3 protein: ASSHYEQY

J gene: TRBJ2-1
V gene: TRBV6-4
CDR3 protein: ASSEAGDYNEQF

J gene: TRBJ2-7
V gene: TRBV6-5
CDR3 protein: ASSYRTSGGPYEQY

J gene: TRBJ2-7
V gene: TRBV11-2
CDR3 protein: ASSLGLRGGRYEQY

J gene: TRBJ1-6
V gene: TRBV5-4
CDR3 protein: ASSMARGNSPLH

J gene: TRBJ2-3
V gene: TRBV7-8
CDR3 protein: ASSREGISDTQY

J gene: TRBJ2-5
V gene: TRBV11-2
CDR3 protein: ASSRGVQETQY